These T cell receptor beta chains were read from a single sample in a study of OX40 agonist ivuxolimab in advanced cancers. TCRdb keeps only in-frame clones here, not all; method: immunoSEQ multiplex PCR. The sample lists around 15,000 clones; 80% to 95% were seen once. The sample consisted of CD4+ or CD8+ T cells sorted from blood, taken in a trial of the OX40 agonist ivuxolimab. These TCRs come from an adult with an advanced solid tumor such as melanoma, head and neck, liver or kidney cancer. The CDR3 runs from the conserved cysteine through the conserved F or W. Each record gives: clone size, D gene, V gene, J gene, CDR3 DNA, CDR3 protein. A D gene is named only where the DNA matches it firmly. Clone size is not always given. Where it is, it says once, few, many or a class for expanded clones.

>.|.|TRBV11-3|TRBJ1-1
TGTGCCAGCAGCTTAACGATCTTTGAAGCTTTCTTT
CASSLTIFEAFF
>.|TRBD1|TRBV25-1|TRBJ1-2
TGTGCCAGCTCCGGACAGGGTAACTATGGCTACACCTTC
CASSGQGNYGYTF
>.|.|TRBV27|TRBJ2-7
TGTGCCAGCACCAACGGGGCTCGCGAGCAGTACTTC
CASTNGAREQYF
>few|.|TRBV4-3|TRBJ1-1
TGCGCCAGCAGCCAAGACCGGACAGTATATGGCACTGAAGCTTTCTTT
CASSQDRTVYGTEAFF
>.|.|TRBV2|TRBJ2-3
TGTGCCAGCAGTGAAAGTCGGGGCAATTGGGAAGATACGCAGTATTTT
CASSESRGNWEDTQYF
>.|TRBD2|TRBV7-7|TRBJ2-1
TGTGCTAGCAGCTTATCCGGGACTAGTGTACCCAATGAGCAGTTCTTC
CASSLSGTSVPNEQFF
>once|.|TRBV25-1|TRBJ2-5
TGTGCCACGGGGACCACGGAGACCCAGTACTTC
CATGTTETQYF
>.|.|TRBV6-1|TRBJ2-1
TGTGCCAGCAGTTCGGGACGGAAGCAGTTCTTC
CASSSGRKQFF
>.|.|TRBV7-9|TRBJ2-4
TGTGCCAGCAGCTTAGCCCAGGGTTCCAAAAACATTCAGTACTTC
CASSLAQGSKNIQYF
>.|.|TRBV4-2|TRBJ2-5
TGTGCCAGCAGCCAAGATTTTGGGGATCAAGAGACCCAGTACTTC
CASSQDFGDQETQYF
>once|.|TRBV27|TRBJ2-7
TGTGCCAGCAGTTTATCAGGGGGGTACCTCTCCTACGAGCAGTACTTC
CASSLSGGYLSYEQYF
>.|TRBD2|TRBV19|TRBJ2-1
TGTGCCAGTACCCGCGGGACTAACACCTACAATGAGCAGTTCTTC
CASTRGTNTYNEQFF
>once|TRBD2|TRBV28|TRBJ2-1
TGTGCCAGCAGTATAGGGCTAGCGGGAGTGAGTGAGCAGTTCTTC
CASSIGLAGVSEQFF
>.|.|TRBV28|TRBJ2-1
TGTGCCAGCGATGCCGGGACGGACAATGAGCAGTTCTTC
CASDAGTDNEQFF
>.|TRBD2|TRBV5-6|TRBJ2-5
TGTGCCAGCAGCGGCGAAGGGACTAGCGGGAGGCCCCAAGAGACCCAGTACTTC
CASSGEGTSGRPQETQYF
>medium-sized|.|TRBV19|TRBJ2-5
TGTGCCAGTAGCTCCGAAGAGACCCAGTACTTC
CASSSEETQYF
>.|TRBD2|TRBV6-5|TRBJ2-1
TGTGCCAGCAGCGGGACTAGCGGGAGCAATGAGCAGTTCTTC
CASSGTSGSNEQFF
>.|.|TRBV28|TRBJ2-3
TGTGCCAGCAGTTTCGACTCCCCCACAGATACGCAGTATTTT
CASSFDSPTDTQYF
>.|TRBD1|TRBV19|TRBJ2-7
TGTGCCAGTAGTAGACGTACAGGGGTAAAGGGCTACGAGCAGTACTTC
CASSRRTGVKGYEQYF
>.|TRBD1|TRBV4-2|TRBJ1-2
TGTGCCAGCAGCCAAGCCACAGGGGGCGAATATGGCTACACCTTC
CASSQATGGEYGYTF
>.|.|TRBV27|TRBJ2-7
TGTGCCAGCAGTTTACTGGGATTCAGGGAGCAGTACTTC
CASSLLGFREQYF
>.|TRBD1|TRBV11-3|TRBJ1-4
TGTGCCAGCAGACATACGGACAGGGCGGAAAAACTGTTTTTT
CASRHTDRAEKLFF
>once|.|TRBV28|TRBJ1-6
TGTGCCAGCAGCTCAGGGGCGTTAGGGAATTCACCCCTCCACTTT
CASSSGALGNSPLHF
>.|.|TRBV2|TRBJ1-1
TGTGCCAGCAGTGAAGGGTATGGTGCCACTGAAGCTTTCTTT
CASSEGYGATEAFF
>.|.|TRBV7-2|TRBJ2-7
TGTGCCAGCAGCTTATTGGCAGGACCCTACGAGCAGTACTTC
CASSLLAGPYEQYF
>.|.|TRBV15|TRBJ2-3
TGTGCCACCAGCAGAGACAGCTTCACAGATACGCAGTATTTT
CATSRDSFTDTQYF
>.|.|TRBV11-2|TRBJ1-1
TGTGCCAGCAGCTTATACAGGGAGGTGGCTGAAGCTTTCTTT
CASSLYREVAEAFF
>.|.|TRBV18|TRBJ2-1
TGTGCCAGCTCACCACCGGGACGTATTCCCTACAATGAGCAGTTCTTC
CASSPPGRIPYNEQFF
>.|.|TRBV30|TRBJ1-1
TGTGCCTGGAGTGGCGTAAATGAAGCTTTCTTT
CAWSGVNEAFF
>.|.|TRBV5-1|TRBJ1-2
TGCGCCAGCAGCTTCTCTGGGGTCGATGGCTACACCTTC
CASSFSGVDGYTF
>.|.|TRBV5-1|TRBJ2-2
TGCGCCAGCAGCTATAACACCGGGGAGCTGTTTTTT
CASSYNTGELFF
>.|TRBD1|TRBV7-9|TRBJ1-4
TGTGCCAGCCGTCTCGGGACAGGCCTTCTTGCAACTAATGAAAAACTGTTTTTT
CASRLGTGLLATNEKLFF
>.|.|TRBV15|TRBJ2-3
TGTGCCACCAGCATGCCCACAGATACGCAGTATTTT
CATSMPTDTQYF
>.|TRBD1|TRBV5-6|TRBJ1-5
TGTGCCAGCAGCTTGGGGGGACAGGGGTTGTTTCAGCCCCAGCATTTT
CASSLGGQGLFQPQHF
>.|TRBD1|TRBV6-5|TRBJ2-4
TGTGCCAGCAGTAAGGGACAGGGGCGGGACATTCAGTACTTC
CASSKGQGRDIQYF
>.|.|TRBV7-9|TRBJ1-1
TGTGCCAGCAGGGACGAGGGCGGAACGACTGAAGCTTTCTTT
CASRDEGGTTEAFF
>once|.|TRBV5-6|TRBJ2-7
TGTGCCAGCAGCTTAGGAAGGAGCTCCTACGAGCAGTACTTC
CASSLGRSSYEQYF
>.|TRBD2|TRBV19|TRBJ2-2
TGTGCCAGTAGTATGACGGGACTAAACACCGGGGAGCTGTTTTTT
CASSMTGLNTGELFF
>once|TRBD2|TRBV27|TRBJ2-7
TGTGCCAGCAGTTCGGGGGGGATCCGAACCCACGAGCAGTACTTC
CASSSGGIRTHEQYF
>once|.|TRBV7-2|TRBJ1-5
TGTGCCAGCAGCCCGTATAGCAATCAGCCCCAGCATTTT
CASSPYSNQPQHF
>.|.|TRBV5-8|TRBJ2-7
TGTGCCAGCAGCCCGAGTGACGAGCAGTACTTC
CASSPSDEQYF
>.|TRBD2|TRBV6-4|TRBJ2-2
TGTGCCAGCAGTGCCGGGAGGGACACCGGGGAGCTGTTTTTT
CASSAGRDTGELFF
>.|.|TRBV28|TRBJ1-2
TGTGCCAGCAGTTTAGGAAAAGATGGCTACACCTTC
CASSLGKDGYTF
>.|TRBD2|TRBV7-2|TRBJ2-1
TGTGCCAGCAGCCATAGCGGGACTTACAATGAGCAGTTCTTC
CASSHSGTYNEQFF
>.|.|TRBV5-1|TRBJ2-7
TGCGCCAGCAGCTTCTCCGGGACCTCGGGCGAGCAGTACTTC
CASSFSGTSGEQYF
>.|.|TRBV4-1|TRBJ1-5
TGCGCCAGCAGCCAAGGTAGGAATCAGCCCCAGCATTTT
CASSQGRNQPQHF
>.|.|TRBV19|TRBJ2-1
TGTGCCAGTAGTATAGGGGCGGACAGGGGGTTAGCGGGAGGGTACAATGAGCAGTTCTTC
CASSIGADRGLAGGYNEQFF
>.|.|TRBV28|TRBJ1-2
TGTGCCAGCAGTTGGGCAAGAGGCTACACCTTC
CASSWARGYTF
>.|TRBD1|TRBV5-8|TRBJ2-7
TGTGCCAGCAGCTTCGACAGGGGGAACGAGCAGTACTTC
CASSFDRGNEQYF
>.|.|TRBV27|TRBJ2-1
TGTGCCAGCAGTTTACATACCTACAATGAGCAGTTCTTC
CASSLHTYNEQFF
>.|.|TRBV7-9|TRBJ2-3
TGTGCCAGCAGCTTAGCGGGGTACACAGATACGCAGTATTTT
CASSLAGYTDTQYF
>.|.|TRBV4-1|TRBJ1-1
TGCGCCAGCAGCCAAGAGGCAGCGAACACTGAAGCTTTCTTT
CASSQEAANTEAFF
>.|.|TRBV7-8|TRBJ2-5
TGTGCCAGCAGCTTAGACAGGGTGGCGAGTCCTCGGACCCAGTACTTC
CASSLDRVASPRTQYF
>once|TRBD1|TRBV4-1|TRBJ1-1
TGCGCCAGCAGCTTCACCCCCAGGGGGCGAAGTCTGCCTGAAGCTTTCTTT
CASSFTPRGRSLPEAFF
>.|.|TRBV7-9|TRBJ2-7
TGTGCCAGCAGCGCGGACGGTTTATTATACGAGCAGTACTTC
CASSADGLLYEQYF